The rows below give T cell receptor beta chains drawn from one sample of a study of identifying expanded T cells in peripheral blood. Sequencing was performed with immunoSEQ multiplex PCR; in TCRdb, only in-frame clones are kept and a portion is missing. The data show over 65,000 clones, with roughly 90% seen just once and about 7% held by the top ten. Sequencing was done on a sample of blood. These receptors were taken from a person between 18 and 75 years old in good health. Both conserved end residues are part of each CDR3. A D gene is named only where the DNA matches it firmly. Some rows mark clone size as missing; the rest say once, few, many or name a class of expanded clone.

TRBJ1-5 | - | TRBV19 | - | CASTRHSNQPQHF | TGTGCCAGTACCCGCCATAGCAATCAGCCCCAGCATTTT
TRBJ1-1 | - | TRBV18 | - | CASSASQGMNTEAFF | TGTGCCAGCTCAGCTTCACAGGGAATGAACACTGAAGCTTTCTTT
TRBJ2-3 | - | TRBV11-2 | - | CASSLFQDNTDTQYF | TGTGCCAGCAGCTTATTCCAAGACAACACAGATACGCAGTATTTT
TRBJ2-3 | - | TRBV10-1 | - | CASSDSSSTDTQYF | TGCGCCAGCAGTGACAGCTCTAGCACAGATACGCAGTATTTT
TRBJ2-3 | - | TRBV27 | - | CASSFGRGVDTQYF | TGTGCCAGCAGTTTTGGTAGGGGGGTAGATACGCAGTATTTT
TRBJ1-2 | once | TRBV4-1 | - | CASSQDHREDYGYTF | TGCGCCAGCAGCCAAGATCACAGGGAGGACTATGGCTACACCTTC
TRBJ1-5 | - | TRBV19 | - | CASKPQGPGNQPQHF | TGTGCCAGTAAGCCGCAAGGTCCGGGCAATCAGCCCCAGCATTTT
TRBJ2-6 | - | TRBV10-3 | TRBD2 | CAISESKLTSGSGANVLTF | TGTGCCATCAGTGAGTCGAAATTGACTAGCGGCTCTGGGGCCAACGTCCTGACTTTC
TRBJ2-2 | - | TRBV9 | TRBD2 | CASSVAASGRDGANTGELFF | TGTGCCAGCAGCGTAGCGGCTAGCGGGAGGGATGGGGCGAACACCGGGGAGCTGTTTTTT
TRBJ2-7 | - | TRBV11-3 | TRBD1 | CASSFPGQGFYEQYF | TGTGCCAGCAGCTTTCCGGGACAGGGTTTCTACGAGCAGTACTTC
TRBJ2-2 | - | TRBV10-1 | TRBD2 | CASSESAGDPNTGELFF | TGCGCCAGCAGTGAGTCCGCGGGGGATCCGAACACCGGGGAGCTGTTTTTT
TRBJ1-1 | - | TRBV6-6 | - | CASSYRAKGAFF | TGTGCCAGCAGTTACCGGGCTAAGGGAGCTTTCTTT
TRBJ2-3 | - | TRBV7-3 | TRBD2 | CASSPRPGTRAELTDTQYF | TGTGCCAGCAGCCCGCGCCCCGGGACTAGAGCTGAACTGACAGATACGCAGTATTTT
TRBJ2-7 | once | TRBV9 | TRBD1 | CASSPRQGGSEQYF | TGTGCCAGCAGCCCAAGACAGGGGGGTAGCGAGCAGTACTTC
TRBJ1-2 | - | TRBV11-2 | TRBD1 | CASSLTRPGQGASGYTF | TGTGCCAGCAGCTTAACACGCCCGGGACAGGGGGCTTCTGGCTACACCTTC
TRBJ2-5 | - | TRBV11-2 | TRBD2 | CASSFSGGGRETQYF | TGTGCCAGCAGCTTTAGCGGGGGGGGTCGAGAGACCCAGTACTTC
TRBJ1-1 | - | TRBV5-1 | - | CASSNRGTANTEAFF | TGCGCCAGCAGCAACCGCGGGACGGCGAACACTGAAGCTTTCTTT
TRBJ1-1 | - | TRBV10-3 | - | CAITPGGMNTEAFF | TGTGCCATCACGCCGGGAGGCATGAACACTGAAGCTTTCTTT
TRBJ1-5 | - | TRBV6-1 | - | CASSGSRYHGNQPQHF | TGTGCCAGCAGTGGCTCCCGGTACCACGGCAATCAGCCCCAGCATTTT
TRBJ1-5 | - | TRBV27 | - | CASSPRYTHSNQPQHF | TGTGCCAGCAGTCCTCGGTATACCCATAGCAATCAGCCCCAGCATTTT
TRBJ1-2 | - | TRBV9 | TRBD1 | CASSVGRGYGYTF | TGTGCCAGCAGCGTTGGCAGGGGGTATGGCTACACCTTC
TRBJ2-7 | - | TRBV19 | - | CASSIGRTIGEQYF | TGTGCCAGTAGTATAGGACGGACGATTGGAGAGCAGTACTTC
TRBJ1-4 | once | TRBV4-1 | - | CASSRRSTTEGVGEKLFF | TGCGCCAGCAGCCGCCGGAGCACAACAGAGGGAGTAGGTGAAAAACTGTTTTTT
TRBJ2-7 | - | TRBV11-1 | TRBD1 | CASSLGQGLAYEQYF | TGTGCCAGCAGCTTAGGACAGGGCTTGGCCTACGAGCAGTACTTC
TRBJ2-7 | - | TRBV27 | - | CASSFSRDSYEQYF | TGTGCCAGCAGTTTCTCTCGGGATTCCTACGAGCAGTACTTC
TRBJ2-2 | - | TRBV9 | TRBD2 | CASSGTSVDTGELFF | TGTGCCAGCAGCGGGACTAGCGTGGACACCGGGGAGCTGTTTTTT
TRBJ2-2 | - | TRBV15 | - | CATSGVPGELFF | TGTGCCACCAGCGGGGTCCCCGGGGAGCTGTTTTTT
TRBJ1-6 | - | TRBV19 | - | CASSTQQGVRSPLHF | TGTGCCAGTAGTACGCAACAGGGAGTAAGGTCACCCCTCCACTTT
TRBJ1-1 | - | TRBV19 | - | CASRTTGNTEAFF | TGTGCCAGTAGGACCACAGGGAACACTGAAGCTTTCTTT